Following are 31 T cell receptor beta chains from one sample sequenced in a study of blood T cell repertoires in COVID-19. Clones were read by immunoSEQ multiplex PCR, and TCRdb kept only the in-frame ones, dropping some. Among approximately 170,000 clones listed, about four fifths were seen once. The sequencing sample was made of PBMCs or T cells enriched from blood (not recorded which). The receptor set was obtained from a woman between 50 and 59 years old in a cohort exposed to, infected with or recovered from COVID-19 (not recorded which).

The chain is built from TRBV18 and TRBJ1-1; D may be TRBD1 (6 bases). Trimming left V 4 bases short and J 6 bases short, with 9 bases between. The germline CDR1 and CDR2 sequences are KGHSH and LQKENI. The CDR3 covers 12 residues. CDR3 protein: CASSQQGSEAFF. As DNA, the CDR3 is TGTGCCAGCTCACAACAGGGTTCTGAAGCTTTCTTT.

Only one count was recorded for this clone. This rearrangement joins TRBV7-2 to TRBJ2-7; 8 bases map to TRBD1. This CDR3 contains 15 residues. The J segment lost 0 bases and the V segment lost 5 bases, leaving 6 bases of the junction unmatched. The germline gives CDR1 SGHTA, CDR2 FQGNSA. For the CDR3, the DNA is TGTGCCAGCAGCGACCGGGACAGGAGCTCCTACGAGCAGTACTTC. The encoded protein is CASSDRDRSSYEQYF.

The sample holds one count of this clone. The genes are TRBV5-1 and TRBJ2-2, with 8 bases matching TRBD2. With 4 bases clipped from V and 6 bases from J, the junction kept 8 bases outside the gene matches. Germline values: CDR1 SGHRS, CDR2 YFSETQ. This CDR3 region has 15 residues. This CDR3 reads CASSDRAGGPGELFF. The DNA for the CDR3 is TGCGCCAGCAGCGATCGGGCGGGGGGTCCCGGGGAGCTGTTTTTT.

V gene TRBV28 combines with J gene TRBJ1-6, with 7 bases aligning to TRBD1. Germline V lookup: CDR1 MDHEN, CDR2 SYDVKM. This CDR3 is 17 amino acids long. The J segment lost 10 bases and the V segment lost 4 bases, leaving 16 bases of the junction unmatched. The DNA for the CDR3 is TGTGCCAGCAGTTCTGGGACAGCCAGTTCTGGGACCTCACCCCTCCACTTT. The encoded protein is CASSSGTASSGTSPLHF.

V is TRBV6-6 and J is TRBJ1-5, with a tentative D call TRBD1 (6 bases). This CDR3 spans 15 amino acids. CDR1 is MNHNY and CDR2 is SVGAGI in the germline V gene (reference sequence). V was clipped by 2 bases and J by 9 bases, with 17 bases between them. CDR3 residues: CASSYGRGGAAPQHF. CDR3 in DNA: TGTGCCAGCAGTTACGGTCGCGGGGGCGCGGCGCCCCAGCATTTT.

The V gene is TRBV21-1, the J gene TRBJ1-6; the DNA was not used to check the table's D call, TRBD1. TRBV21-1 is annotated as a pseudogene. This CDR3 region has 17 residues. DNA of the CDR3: TGTGCCAGCAGCAATGTAAACAGGGACCTCTATAATTCACCCCTCCACTTT. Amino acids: CASSNVNRDLYNSPLHF.

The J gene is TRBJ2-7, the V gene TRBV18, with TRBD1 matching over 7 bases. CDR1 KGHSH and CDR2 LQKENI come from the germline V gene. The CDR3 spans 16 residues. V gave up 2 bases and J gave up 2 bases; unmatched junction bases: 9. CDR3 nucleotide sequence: TGTGCCAGCTCACCAACGGGGACAGTACAAGCCTACGAGCAGTACTTC. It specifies CASSPTGTVQAYEQYF.

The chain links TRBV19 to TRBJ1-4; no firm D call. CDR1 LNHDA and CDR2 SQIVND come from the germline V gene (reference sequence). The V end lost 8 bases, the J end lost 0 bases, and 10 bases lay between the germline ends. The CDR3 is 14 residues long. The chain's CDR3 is CASGPEATNEKLFF. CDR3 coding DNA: TGTGCCAGTGGCCCTGAGGCAACTAATGAAAAACTGTTTTTT.

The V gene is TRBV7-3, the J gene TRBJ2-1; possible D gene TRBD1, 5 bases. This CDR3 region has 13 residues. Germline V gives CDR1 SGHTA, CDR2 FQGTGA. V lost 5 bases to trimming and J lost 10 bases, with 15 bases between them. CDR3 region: CASSPGLVKEQFF. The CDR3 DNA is TGTGCCAGCAGCCCAGGGCTAGTAAAGGAGCAGTTCTTC.

The CDR3 here is CASSRQVDTQYF. The CDR3 bases are TGTGCCAGCAGCAGACAGGTTGATACGCAGTATTTT. The rearrangement uses TRBV28 and TRBJ2-3, with D perhaps TRBD1 (6 bases). Trimming took off 6 bases at V and 6 bases at J, with 10 bases between the two ends. This CDR3 has 12 residues. CDR1 is MDHEN and CDR2 is SYDVKM in the germline V gene.

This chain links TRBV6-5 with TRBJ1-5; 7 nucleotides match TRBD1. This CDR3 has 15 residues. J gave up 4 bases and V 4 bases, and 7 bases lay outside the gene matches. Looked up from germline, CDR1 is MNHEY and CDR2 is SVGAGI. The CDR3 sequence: CASSSTGQTNQPQHF. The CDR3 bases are TGTGCCAGCAGTTCCACGGGACAGACGAATCAGCCCCAGCATTTT.

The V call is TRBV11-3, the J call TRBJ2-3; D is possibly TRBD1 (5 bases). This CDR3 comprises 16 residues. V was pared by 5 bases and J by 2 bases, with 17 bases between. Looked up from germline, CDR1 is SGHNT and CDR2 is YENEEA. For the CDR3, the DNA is TGTGCCAGCAGCGCTTCTGGGGCGGAAATCACAGATACGCAGTATTTT. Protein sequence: CASSASGAEITDTQYF. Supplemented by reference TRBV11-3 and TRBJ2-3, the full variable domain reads EAGVVQSPRYKIIEKKQPVAFWCNPISGHNTLYWYLQNLGQGPELLIRYENEEAVDDSQLPKDRFSAERLKGVDSTLKIQPAELGDSAVYLCASSASGAEITDTQYFGPGTRLTVL.

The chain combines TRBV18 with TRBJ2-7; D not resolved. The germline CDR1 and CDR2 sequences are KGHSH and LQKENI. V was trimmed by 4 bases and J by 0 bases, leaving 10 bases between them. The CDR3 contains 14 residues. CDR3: CASSQGVPSYEQYF. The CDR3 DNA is TGTGCCAGCTCACAAGGAGTCCCCTCCTACGAGCAGTACTTC.

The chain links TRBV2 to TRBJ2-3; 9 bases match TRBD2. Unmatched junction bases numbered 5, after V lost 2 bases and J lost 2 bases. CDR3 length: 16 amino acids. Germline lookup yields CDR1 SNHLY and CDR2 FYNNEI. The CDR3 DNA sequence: TGTGCCAGCAGTGAACAAGCGGGAGGAACCACAGATACGCAGTATTTT. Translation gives CASSEQAGGTTDTQYF. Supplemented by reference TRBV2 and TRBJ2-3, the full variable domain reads EPEVTQTPSHQVTQMGQEVILRCVPISNHLYFYWYRQILGQKVEFLVSFYNNEISEKSEIFDDQFSVERPDGSNFTLKIRSTKLEDSAMYFCASSEQAGGTTDTQYFGPGTRLTVL.

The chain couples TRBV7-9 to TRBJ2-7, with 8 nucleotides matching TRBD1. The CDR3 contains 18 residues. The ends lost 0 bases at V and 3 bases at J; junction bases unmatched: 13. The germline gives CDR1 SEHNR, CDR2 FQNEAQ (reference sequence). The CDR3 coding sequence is TGTGCCAGCAGCTTAGCGCTTGGGACAGGTGCCGGTAGCTACGAGCAGTACTTC. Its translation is CASSLALGTGAGSYEQYF.

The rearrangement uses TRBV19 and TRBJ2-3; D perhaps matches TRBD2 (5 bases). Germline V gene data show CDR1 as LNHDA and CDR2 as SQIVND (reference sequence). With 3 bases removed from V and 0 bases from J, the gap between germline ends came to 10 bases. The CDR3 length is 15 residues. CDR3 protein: CASSIGGSSTDTQYF. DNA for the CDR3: TGTGCCAGTAGTATCGGCGGGTCCAGCACAGATACGCAGTATTTT.

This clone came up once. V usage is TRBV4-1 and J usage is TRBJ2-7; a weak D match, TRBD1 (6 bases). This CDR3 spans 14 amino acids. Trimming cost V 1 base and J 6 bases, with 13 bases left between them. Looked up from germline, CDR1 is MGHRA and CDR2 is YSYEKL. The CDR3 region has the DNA TGCGCCAGCAGCCAAGCCGGGACATCCCCCGAGCAGTACTTC. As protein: CASSQAGTSPEQYF.

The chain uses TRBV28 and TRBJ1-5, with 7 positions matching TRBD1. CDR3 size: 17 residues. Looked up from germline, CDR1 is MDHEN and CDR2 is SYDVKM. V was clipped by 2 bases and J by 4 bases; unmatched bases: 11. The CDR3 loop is CASSLDRQGLGNQPQHF. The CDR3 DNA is TGTGCCAGCAGTTTAGACCGACAGGGTTTGGGAAATCAGCCCCAGCATTTT.

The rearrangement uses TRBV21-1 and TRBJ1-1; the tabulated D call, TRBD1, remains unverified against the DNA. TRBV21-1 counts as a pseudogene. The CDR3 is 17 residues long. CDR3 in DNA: TGTGCCAGCAGCAAAGGAGGCTCAGGCAGGGGCGACACTGAAGCTTTCTTT. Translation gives CASSKGGSGRGDTEAFF.

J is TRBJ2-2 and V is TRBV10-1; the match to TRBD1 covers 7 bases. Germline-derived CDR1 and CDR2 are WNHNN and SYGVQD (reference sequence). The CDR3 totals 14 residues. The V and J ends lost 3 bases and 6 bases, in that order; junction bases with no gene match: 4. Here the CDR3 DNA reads TGCGCCAGCAGTGAATCGCAGGGGGCCGGGGAGCTGTTTTTT. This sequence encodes CASSESQGAGELFF.

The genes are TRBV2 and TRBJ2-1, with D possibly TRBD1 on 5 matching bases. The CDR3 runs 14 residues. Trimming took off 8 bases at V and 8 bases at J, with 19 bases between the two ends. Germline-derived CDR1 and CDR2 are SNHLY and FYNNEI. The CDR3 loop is CASVRPEGVDEQFF. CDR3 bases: TGTGCCAGCGTCCGCCCTGAAGGGGTCGATGAGCAGTTCTTC.

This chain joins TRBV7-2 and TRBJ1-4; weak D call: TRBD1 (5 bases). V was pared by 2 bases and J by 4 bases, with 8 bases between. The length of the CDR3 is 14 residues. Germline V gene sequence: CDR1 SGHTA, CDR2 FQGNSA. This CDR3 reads CASSLRQGNEKLFF. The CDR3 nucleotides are TGTGCCAGCAGCTTAAGGCAGGGTAATGAAAAACTGTTTTTT.

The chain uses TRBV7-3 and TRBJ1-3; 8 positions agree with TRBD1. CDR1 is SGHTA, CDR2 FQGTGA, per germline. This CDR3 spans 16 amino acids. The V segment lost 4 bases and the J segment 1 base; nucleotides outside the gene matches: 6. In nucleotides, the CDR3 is TGTGCCAGCAGCTCAAACGGACAGGGATCTGGAAACACCATATATTTT. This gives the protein CASSSNGQGSGNTIYF.

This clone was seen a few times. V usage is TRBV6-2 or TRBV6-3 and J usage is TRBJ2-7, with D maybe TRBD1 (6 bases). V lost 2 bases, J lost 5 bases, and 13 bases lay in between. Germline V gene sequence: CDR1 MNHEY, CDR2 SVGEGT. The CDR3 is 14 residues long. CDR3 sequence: CASSYGQGIHEQYF. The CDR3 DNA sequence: TGTGCCAGCAGTTACGGGCAGGGGATCCACGAGCAGTACTTC.

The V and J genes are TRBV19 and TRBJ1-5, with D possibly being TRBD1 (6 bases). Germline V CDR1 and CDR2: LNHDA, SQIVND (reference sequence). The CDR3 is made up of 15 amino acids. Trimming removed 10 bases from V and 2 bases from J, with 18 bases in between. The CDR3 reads CATRGGGGGNQPQHF. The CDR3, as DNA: TGTGCCACCAGGGGAGGGGGTGGGGGCAATCAGCCCCAGCATTTT. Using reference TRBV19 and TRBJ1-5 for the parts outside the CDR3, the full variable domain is DGGITQSPKYLFRKEGQNVTLSCEQNLNHDAMYWYRQDPGQGLRLIYYSQIVNDFQKGDIAEGYSVSREKKESFPLTVTSAQKNPTAFYLCATRGGGGGNQPQHFGDGTRLSIL.

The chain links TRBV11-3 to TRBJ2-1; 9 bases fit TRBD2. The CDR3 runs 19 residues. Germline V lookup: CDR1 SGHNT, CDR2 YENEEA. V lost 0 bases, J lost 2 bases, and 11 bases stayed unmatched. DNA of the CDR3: TGTGCCAGCAGCTTAGATGGGAATAGCGGGAGTGAAGCCTACAATGAGCAGTTCTTC. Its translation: CASSLDGNSGSEAYNEQFF.

CDR3 in amino acids: CASSGQGNEKLFF. The DNA for the CDR3 is TGTGCCAGCTCGGGACAGGGTAATGAAAAACTGTTTTTT. The chain uses TRBV6-5 and TRBJ1-4; 9 bases map to TRBD1. The CDR3 runs to 13 residues. Germline V CDR1 and CDR2: MNHEY, SVGAGI. J was trimmed by 4 bases and V by 8 bases; bases with no gene match: 2.

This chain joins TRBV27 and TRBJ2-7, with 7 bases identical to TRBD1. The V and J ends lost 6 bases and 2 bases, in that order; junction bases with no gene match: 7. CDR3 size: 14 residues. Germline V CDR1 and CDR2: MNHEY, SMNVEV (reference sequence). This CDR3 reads CASRVTGIAYEQYF. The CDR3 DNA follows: TGTGCCAGCAGAGTGACAGGGATTGCCTACGAGCAGTACTTC.

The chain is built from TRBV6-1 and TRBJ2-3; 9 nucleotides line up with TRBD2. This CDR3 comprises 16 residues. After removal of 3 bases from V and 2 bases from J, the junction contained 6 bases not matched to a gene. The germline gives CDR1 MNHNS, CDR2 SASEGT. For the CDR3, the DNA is TGTGCCAGCAGTGAGTGGCTAGCGGGAATCACAGATACGCAGTATTTT. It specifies CASSEWLAGITDTQYF.

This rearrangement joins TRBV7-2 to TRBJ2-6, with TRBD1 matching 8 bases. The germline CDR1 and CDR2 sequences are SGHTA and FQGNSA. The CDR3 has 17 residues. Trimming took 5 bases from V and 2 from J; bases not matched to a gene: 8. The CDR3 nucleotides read TGTGCCAGCAGCCAGGGGGCTCCTAATACTGGGGCCAACGTCCTGACTTTC. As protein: CASSQGAPNTGANVLTF. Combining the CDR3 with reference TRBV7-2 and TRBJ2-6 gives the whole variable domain GAGVSQSPSNKVTEKGKDVELRCDPISGHTALYWYRQSLGQGLEFLIYFQGNSAPDKSGLPSDRFSAERTGGSVSTLTIQRTQQEDSAVYLCASSQGAPNTGANVLTFGAGSRLTVL.

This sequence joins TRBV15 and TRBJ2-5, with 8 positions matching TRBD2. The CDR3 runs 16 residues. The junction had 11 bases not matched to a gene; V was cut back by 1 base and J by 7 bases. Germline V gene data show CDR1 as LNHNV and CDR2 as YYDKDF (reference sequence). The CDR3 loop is CATSRGQESRGGTQYF. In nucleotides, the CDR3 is TGTGCCACCAGCAGAGGACAGGAGTCCCGGGGGGGGACCCAGTACTTC.